Following are 25 T cell receptor beta chains from one sample sequenced in a study of cytomegalovirus exposure and HLA in healthy donors. Primers included in the PCR were 60 Vbeta and 13 Jbeta primers. Measured with immunoSEQ multiplex PCR; TCRdb has only the in-frame clones, and not every one. The sample lists some 180,000 clones, 76% occurring once. Specimen: PBMCs. All receptors come from a young man in good health and CMV-seronegative.

The chain couples TRBV6-4 to TRBJ2-2; 10 bases agree with TRBD2. In germline, CDR1 is MRHNA, CDR2 SNTAGT. The junction had 3 bases not matched to a gene; V was cut back by 9 bases and J by 2 bases. This CDR3 comprises 14 residues. In DNA form, the CDR3 reads TGTGCCAGTGAGCGGGAGGGTAACACCGGGGAGCTGTTTTTT. Its translation is CASEREGNTGELFF.

The rearrangement links TRBV6-5 to TRBJ1-4; the D is unclear. V dropped 6 bases and J dropped 4 bases, with 12 bases sitting between them. CDR3 length: 14 amino acids. The germline V gene encodes CDR1 MNHEY and CDR2 SVGAGI. DNA of the CDR3: TGTGCCAGCAGCTTACAGCCTTTTAATGAAAAACTGTTTTTT. Translated: CASSLQPFNEKLFF.

The genes are TRBV4-1 and TRBJ1-1; D is unresolved. This CDR3 comprises 14 residues. V was trimmed by 3 bases and J by 0 bases, leaving 8 bases between them. Germline V CDR1 and CDR2: MGHRA, YSYEKL. The CDR3 nucleotides read TGCGCCAGCAGCCAGAGCCCCTTGAACACTGAAGCTTTCTTT. Its translation: CASSQSPLNTEAFF.

J is TRBJ2-7 and V is TRBV23-1, with 13 nucleotides matching TRBD2. TRBV23-1 is an open reading frame, and its role is uncertain. The CDR3 is 16 amino acids. With 3 bases clipped from V and 1 base from J, the junction kept 3 bases outside the gene matches. The CDR3 is CASSHKGLAGSYEQYF. The CDR3 nucleotides read TGCGCCAGCAGTCACAAGGGACTAGCGGGATCCTACGAGCAGTACTTC.

This chain connects TRBV2 to TRBJ2-5; weak D call: TRBD1 (5 bases). Judging by the DNA end, TRBJ2-7 fits better; the J call may be wrong. CDR1 and CDR2 (germline): SNHLY, FYNNEI. There are 14 residues in the CDR3. The DNA of the CDR3 is TGTGCCAGCAGTGAATCTAACAGGATCTACGAGCAGTACTTC. As protein: CASSESNRIYEQYF.

V and J are TRBV25-1 and TRBJ2-1; 7 bases map to TRBD2. Germline V CDR1 and CDR2: MGHDK, SYGVNS. This CDR3 is 16 amino acids long. V dropped 3 bases and J dropped 2; count of bases not matched to a gene: 7. The CDR3 sequence is CASSDVWAGAYNEQFF. CDR3 in DNA: TGTGCCAGCAGTGACGTCTGGGCGGGAGCCTACAATGAGCAGTTCTTC.

The chain employs TRBV5-6 and TRBJ2-5; tentatively, D is TRBD2 (5 bases). With 1 base removed from V and 5 bases from J, the gap between germline ends came to 18 bases. From germline, CDR1 is SGHDT and CDR2 YYEEEE. CDR3 length: 16 residues. The CDR3 here is CASSLRYARTGETQYF. Here the CDR3 DNA reads TGTGCCAGCAGCTTGCGGTACGCGCGTACGGGGGAGACCCAGTACTTC. Full variable domain (missing parts from reference TRBV5-6 and TRBJ2-5): DAGVTQSPTHLIKTRGQQVTLRCSPKSGHDTVSWYQQALGQGPQFIFQYYEEEERQRGNFPDRFSGHQFPNYSSELNVNALLLGDSALYLCASSLRYARTGETQYFGPGTRLLVL.

V and J are TRBV7-9 and TRBJ1-3, with D unclear. Germline V lookup: CDR1 SEHNR, CDR2 FQNEAQ (reference sequence). V gave up 1 base and J gave up 1 base, with 8 bases separating them. This CDR3 has 15 residues. Here the CDR3 reads CASSLGTRSGNTIYF. In nucleotides, the CDR3 is TGTGCCAGCAGCTTAGGAACTCGATCTGGAAACACCATATATTTT.

In its sample, this clone was seen a few times. V gene TRBV28 combines with J gene TRBJ2-6; D is possibly TRBD2 (6 bases). This CDR3 contains 17 residues. Trimming cost V 4 bases and J 0 bases, with 13 bases left between them. Germline V gives CDR1 MDHEN, CDR2 SYDVKM. Written as DNA, the CDR3 is TGTGCCAGCAGTTCCCTCGGGGGACCCTCTGGGGCCAACGTCCTGACTTTC. As protein: CASSSLGGPSGANVLTF.

The chain joins TRBV28 to TRBJ1-1, with D possibly TRBD1 on 6 matching bases. V shed 1 base and J shed 1 base, with 16 bases lying between them. The CDR3 length is 17 residues. Germline V gene lookup returns CDR1 MDHEN and CDR2 SYDVKM. CDR3 nucleotide sequence: TGTGCCAGCAGTTTATCCGGGGGGGCAGGGGCGAACACTGAAGCTTTCTTT. Protein: CASSLSGGAGANTEAFF. Full variable domain (outside the CDR3, taken from reference TRBV28 and TRBJ1-1): DVKVTQSSRYLVKRTGEKVFLECVQDMDHENMFWYRQDPGLGLRLIYFSYDVKMKEKGDIPEGYSVSREKKERFSLILESASTNQTSMYLCASSLSGGAGANTEAFFGQGTRLTVV.

This clone was picked up a small number of times. The chain has TRBV30 and TRBJ1-5; D call uncertain. There are 15 residues in the CDR3. Germline V gene data show CDR1 as GTSNPN and CDR2 as SVGIG (reference sequence). Trimming pared 4 bases from V and 3 bases from J, leaving 16 bases between. CDR3 bases: TGTGCCTGGACCCCCCCCGGCAGGTTCAATCAGCCCCAGCATTTT. Encoded protein: CAWTPPGRFNQPQHF.

The V call is TRBV7-9, the J call TRBJ2-1; perhaps TRBD1 as D (6 bases). V was pared by 2 bases and J by 3 bases, with 20 bases between. Germline values: CDR1 SEHNR, CDR2 FQNEAQ (reference sequence). The CDR3 sequence is 18 residues long. The DNA of the CDR3 is TGTGCCAGCAGCTTATTCATTCCCGGGACAATCCTCTACAATGAGCAGTTCTTC. This sequence encodes CASSLFIPGTILYNEQFF.

V and J are TRBV6-1 and TRBJ1-5; unclear D gene. The CDR3 is made up of 15 amino acids. From germline, CDR1 is MNHNS and CDR2 SASEGT. V was pared by 5 bases and J by 4 bases, with 15 bases between. The CDR3 sequence: CASSRRPTPNQPQHF. The CDR3 DNA reads TGTGCCAGCAGTAGGAGGCCGACCCCTAATCAGCCCCAGCATTTT.

This sequence joins TRBV15 and TRBJ1-1; D is perhaps TRBD1 (6 bases). Germline V gene data show CDR1 as LNHNV and CDR2 as YYDKDF (reference sequence). The CDR3 totals 15 residues. With 5 bases removed from V and 4 bases from J, the gap between germline ends came to 17 bases. The CDR3 coding sequence is TGTGCCACCAGCGCAAGTGTAAGGGGGAGCACTGAAGCTTTCTTT. Translation gives CATSASVRGSTEAFF.

In the case of this clone: At one of its ends the junction is not consistent with the germline gene, which may arise from a read error. V gene TRBV5-1 combines with J gene TRBJ2-5; 11 bases agree with TRBD1. The CDR3 is 18 residues long. The germline V gene has CDR1 SGHRS and CDR2 YFSETQ. CDR3 in DNA: TGCGCCAGCAGCTCGCTAGGACAGGGGGCCCCTGACCAGGAGACCCAGTACTTC. This encodes CASSSLGQGAPDQETQYF.

The chain combines TRBV6-5 with TRBJ2-7; 9 bases are shared with TRBD1. The CDR3 covers 16 residues. From germline, CDR1 is MNHEY and CDR2 SVGAGI. With 2 bases clipped from V and 5 bases from J, the junction kept 10 bases outside the gene matches. CDR3 protein: CASSYVTGTGHNEQYF. The CDR3 DNA reads as TGTGCCAGCAGTTACGTCACCGGGACAGGGCATAACGAGCAGTACTTC.

The chain couples TRBV21-1 to TRBJ1-3; TRBD1 is taken as the D call from the table, unchecked against the DNA. TRBV21-1 is an annotated pseudogene. This CDR3 has 18 amino acids. The CDR3 DNA reads TGTGCCAGCAGCAGCGAACCCCGGGACATCAAGGAGGCCGACACCATATATTTT. This codes for CASSSEPRDIKEADTIYF.

V usage is TRBV5-1 and J usage is TRBJ2-7; TRBD1 is a possible D gene (6 bases). This CDR3 is built from 14 residues. Trimming pared 4 bases from V and 6 bases from J, leaving 17 bases between. Germline CDR1 reads SGHRS; CDR2 reads YFSETQ. CDR3 loop: CASSMQTGLGEQYF. As DNA, the CDR3 is TGCGCCAGCAGCATGCAAACAGGGTTAGGCGAGCAGTACTTC.

The chain joins TRBV5-6 to TRBJ2-7, with 14 bases that match TRBD2. Trimming cost V 2 bases and J 5 bases; bases outside gene matches: 3. The germline CDR1 and CDR2 sequences are SGHDT and YYEEEE. The CDR3 runs to 15 residues. The CDR3 spells CASSFGTSGRNEQYF. CDR3 bases: TGTGCCAGCAGCTTTGGGACTAGCGGGAGAAACGAGCAGTACTTC.

V and J are TRBV19 and TRBJ1-5; weak D call: TRBD1 (6 bases). Between the trimmed V and J ends, which lost 7 bases and 2 bases, there was a span of 21 bases. Germline V gene sequence: CDR1 LNHDA, CDR2 SQIVND (reference sequence). This CDR3 is built from 17 residues. CDR3 amino acids: CASTDGQMVQGNQPQHF. The CDR3 nucleotides read TGTGCCAGTACCGATGGACAGATGGTGCAGGGCAATCAGCCCCAGCATTTT.

V is TRBV5-1 and J is TRBJ1-3; D remains ambiguous. Trimming stripped 4 bases from V and 0 bases from J, with 11 bases between. CDR3 length: 15 amino acids. Germline assignment: CDR1 SGHRS and CDR2 YFSETQ. CDR3 sequence (DNA): TGCGCCAGCAGCGCGGGATCGGGCTCTGGAAACACCATATATTTT. Encoded protein: CASSAGSGSGNTIYF. Full variable domain (rest looked up from reference TRBV5-1 and TRBJ1-3): KAGVTQTPRYLIKTRGQQVTLSCSPISGHRSVSWYQQTPGQGLQFLFEYFSETQRNKGNFPGRFSGRQFSNSRSEMNVSTLELGDSALYLCASSAGSGSGNTIYFGEGSWLTVV.

This clone has just a few counts. The chain joins TRBV28 to TRBJ1-1, with D tentatively TRBD1 (5 bases). The CDR3 consists of 15 residues. From germline, CDR1 is MDHEN and CDR2 SYDVKM. Trimming stripped 5 bases from V and 1 base from J, with 14 bases between. The CDR3 loop reads CASSPSGEGNTEAFF. CDR3 DNA sequence: TGTGCCAGCAGTCCCTCGGGGGAGGGGAACACTGAAGCTTTCTTT. The complete variable domain, with remaining parts taken from reference TRBV28 and TRBJ1-1, reads DVKVTQSSRYLVKRTGEKVFLECVQDMDHENMFWYRQDPGLGLRLIYFSYDVKMKEKGDIPEGYSVSREKKERFSLILESASTNQTSMYLCASSPSGEGNTEAFFGQGTRLTVV.

The chain employs TRBV2 and TRBJ2-1; 7 positions match TRBD2. The V segment lost 6 bases and the J segment 6 bases; nucleotides outside the gene matches: 5. This CDR3 is 13 amino acids long. Germline V gives CDR1 SNHLY, CDR2 FYNNEI. The CDR3 loop reads CASRSGTINEQFF. The CDR3 DNA is TGTGCCAGCAGGTCCGGGACTATCAATGAGCAGTTCTTC.

The CDR3 nucleotides are TGTGCCAGCAGCGTAGATATTCTGAACACTGAAGCTTTCTTT. It is translated as CASSVDILNTEAFF. The chain is built from TRBV9 and TRBJ1-1; no clear D. Trimming took off 0 bases at V and 0 bases at J, with 6 bases between the two ends. Germline V gene data show CDR1 as SGDLS and CDR2 as YYNGEE. The CDR3 length is 14 residues.

The V call is TRBV19, the J call TRBJ1-5; 9 bases line up with TRBD1. The CDR3 sequence is 14 residues long. Germline values: CDR1 LNHDA, CDR2 SQIVND (reference sequence). The V and J ends lost 7 bases and 2 bases, in that order; junction bases with no gene match: 3. CDR3 in DNA: TGTGCCAGTACGGGACAGGGAGGCAATCAGCCCCAGCATTTT. This sequence encodes CASTGQGGNQPQHF.